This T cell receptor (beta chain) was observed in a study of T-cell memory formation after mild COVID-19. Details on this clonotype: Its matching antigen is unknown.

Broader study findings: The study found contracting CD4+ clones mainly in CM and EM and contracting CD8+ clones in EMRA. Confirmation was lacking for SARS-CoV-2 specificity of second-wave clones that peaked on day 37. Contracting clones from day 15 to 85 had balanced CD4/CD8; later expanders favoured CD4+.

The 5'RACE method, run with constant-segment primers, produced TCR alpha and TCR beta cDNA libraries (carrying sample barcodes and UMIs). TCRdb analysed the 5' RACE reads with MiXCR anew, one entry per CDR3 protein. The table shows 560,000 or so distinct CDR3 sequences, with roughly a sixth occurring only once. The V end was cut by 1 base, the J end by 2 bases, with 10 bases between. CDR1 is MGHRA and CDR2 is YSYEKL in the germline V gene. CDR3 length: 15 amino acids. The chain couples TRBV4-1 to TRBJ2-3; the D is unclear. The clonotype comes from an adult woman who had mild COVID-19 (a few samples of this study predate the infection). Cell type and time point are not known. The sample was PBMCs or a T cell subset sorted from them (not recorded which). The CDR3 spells CASSQGVGDTDTQYF. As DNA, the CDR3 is TGCGCCAGCAGCCAAGGTGTTGGAGACACAGATACGCAGTATTTT.